These T cell receptor beta chains were read from a single sample in a study of control samples from healthy donors and cancer patients. Clones were read by immunoSEQ multiplex PCR, and TCRdb kept only the in-frame ones, dropping some. The profile covers 95,000 to 150,000 clones, with about nine tenths appearing a single time and over 7.5% taken by the ten largest. Sequencing was performed on blood. These receptors all come from a man in his forties in good health. CDR3s include the opening cysteine and the closing phenylalanine or tryptophan. Each record gives: V gene, CDR3 protein.

>TRBV11-3
CASSQALYEQYF
>TRBV4-1
CASSQVRGAPYGYTF
>TRBV5-3
CARSLTRVIDYGYTF
>TRBV3-1/TRBV3-2
CASSRTEGLYGYTF
>TRBV9
CASSARQGASTEAFF
>TRBV10-1
CASRVKRGRITEAFF
>TRBV5-1
CASSWRYGTSGGAYNEQFF
>TRBV6-5
CASMGIQGSGNTIYF
>TRBV2
CASPTLRGGRVDTQYF
>TRBV7-9
CASIGDSSYEQYF
>TRBV12-3/TRBV12-4
CASSRDYTDTQYF